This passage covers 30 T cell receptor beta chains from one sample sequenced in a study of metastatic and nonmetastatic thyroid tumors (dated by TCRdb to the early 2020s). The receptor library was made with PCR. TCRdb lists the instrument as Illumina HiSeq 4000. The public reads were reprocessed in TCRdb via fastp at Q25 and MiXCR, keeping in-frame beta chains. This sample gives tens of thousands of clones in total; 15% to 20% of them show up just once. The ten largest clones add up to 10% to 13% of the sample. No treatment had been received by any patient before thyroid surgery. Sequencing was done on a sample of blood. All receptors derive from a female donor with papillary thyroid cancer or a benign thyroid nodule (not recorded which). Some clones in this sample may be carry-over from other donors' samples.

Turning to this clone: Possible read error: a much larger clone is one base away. The CDR3 loop reads CAISDVGQEVNNEQFF. The DNA for the CDR3 is TGTGCCATCAGTGACGTCGGACAGGAGGTTAACAATGAGCAGTTCTTC. The rearrangement joins TRBV10-3 to TRBJ2-1; 7 bases map to TRBD1. CDR1 ENHRY and CDR2 SYGVKD come from the germline V gene. This CDR3 has 16 amino acids. The junction had 10 bases not matched to a gene; V was cut back by 3 bases and J by 5 bases.

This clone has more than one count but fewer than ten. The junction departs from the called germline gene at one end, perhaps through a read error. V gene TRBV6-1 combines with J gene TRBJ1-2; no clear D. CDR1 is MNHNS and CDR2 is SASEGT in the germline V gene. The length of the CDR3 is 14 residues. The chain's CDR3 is CASSEEREGGGYAF. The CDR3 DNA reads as TGTGCCAGCAGTGAGGAAAGGGAAGGTGGAGGCTATGCCTTC.

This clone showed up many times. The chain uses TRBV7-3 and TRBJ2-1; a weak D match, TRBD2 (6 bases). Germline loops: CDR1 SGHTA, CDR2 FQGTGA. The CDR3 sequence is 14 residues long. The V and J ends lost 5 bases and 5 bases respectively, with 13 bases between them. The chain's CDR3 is CASSTAGPNNEQFF. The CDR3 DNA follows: TGTGCCAGCAGCACCGCGGGGCCAAACAATGAGCAGTTCTTC.

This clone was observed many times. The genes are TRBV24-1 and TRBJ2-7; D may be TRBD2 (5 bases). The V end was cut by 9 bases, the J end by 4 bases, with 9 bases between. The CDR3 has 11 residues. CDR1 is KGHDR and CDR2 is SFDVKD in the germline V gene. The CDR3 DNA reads TGTGCCACCTCGAGAGGGTACGAGCAGTACTTC. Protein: CATSRGYEQYF.

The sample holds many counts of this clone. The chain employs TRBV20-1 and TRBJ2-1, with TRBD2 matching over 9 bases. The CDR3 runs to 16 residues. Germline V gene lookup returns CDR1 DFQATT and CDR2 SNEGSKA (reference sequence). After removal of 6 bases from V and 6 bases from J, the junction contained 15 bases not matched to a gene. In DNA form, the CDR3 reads TGCAGTGCCCTCCACCCCCGGGGACTAGCTGCCAATGAGCAGTTCTTC. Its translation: CSALHPRGLAANEQFF.

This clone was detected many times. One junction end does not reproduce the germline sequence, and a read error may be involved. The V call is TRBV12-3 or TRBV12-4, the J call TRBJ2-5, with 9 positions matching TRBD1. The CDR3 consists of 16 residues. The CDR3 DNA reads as TGTGCCAGCAGTTTAGTAACAGGGGGCGGCCAAGGGACCCAGTACTTC. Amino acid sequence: CASSLVTGGGQGTQYF.

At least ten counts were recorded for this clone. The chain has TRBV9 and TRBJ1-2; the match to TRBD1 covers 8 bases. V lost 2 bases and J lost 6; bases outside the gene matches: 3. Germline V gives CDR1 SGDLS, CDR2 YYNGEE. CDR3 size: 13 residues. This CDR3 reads CASSVGQGDGYTF. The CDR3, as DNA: TGTGCCAGCAGCGTCGGACAGGGAGATGGCTACACCTTC.

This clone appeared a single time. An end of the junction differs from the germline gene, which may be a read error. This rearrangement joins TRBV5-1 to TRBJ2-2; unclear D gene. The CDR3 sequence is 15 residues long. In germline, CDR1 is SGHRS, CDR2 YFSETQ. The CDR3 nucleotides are TGCGCCAGCAGCTTGGCGCGGCTACTCACCGTGGAGCTGTTTTTT. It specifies CASSLARLLTVELFF. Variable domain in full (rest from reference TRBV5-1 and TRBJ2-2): KAGVTQTPRYLIKTRGQQVTLSCSPISGHRSVSWYQQTPGQGLQFLFEYFSETQRNKGNFPGRFSGRQFSNSRSEMNVSTLELGDSALYLCASSLARLLTVELFFGEGSRLTVL.

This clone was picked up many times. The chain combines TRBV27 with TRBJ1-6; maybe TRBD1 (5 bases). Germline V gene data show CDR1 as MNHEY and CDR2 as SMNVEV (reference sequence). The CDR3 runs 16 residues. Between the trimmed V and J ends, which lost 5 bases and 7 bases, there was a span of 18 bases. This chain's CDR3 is CASSPEPGRPNSPLHF. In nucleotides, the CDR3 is TGTGCCAGCAGTCCAGAACCGGGACGCCCGAATTCACCCCTCCACTTT.

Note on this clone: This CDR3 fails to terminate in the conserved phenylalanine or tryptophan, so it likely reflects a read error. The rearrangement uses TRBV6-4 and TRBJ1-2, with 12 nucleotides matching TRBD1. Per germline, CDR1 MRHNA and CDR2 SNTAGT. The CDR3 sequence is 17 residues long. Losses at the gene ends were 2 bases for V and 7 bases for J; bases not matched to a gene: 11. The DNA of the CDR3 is TGTGCCAGCAGTGACGAGGAAGGGACAGGGGGCGGAGGTGGCTACACCGTC. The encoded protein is CASSDEEGTGGGGGYTV.

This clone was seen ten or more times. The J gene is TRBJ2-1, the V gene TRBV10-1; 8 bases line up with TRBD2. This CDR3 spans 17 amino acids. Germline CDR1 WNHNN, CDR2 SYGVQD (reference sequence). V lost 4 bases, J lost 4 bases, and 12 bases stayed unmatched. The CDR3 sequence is CASSGGGRGRKYNEQFF. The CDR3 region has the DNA TGCGCCAGCAGTGGAGGGGGGCGCGGGAGGAAATACAATGAGCAGTTCTTC.

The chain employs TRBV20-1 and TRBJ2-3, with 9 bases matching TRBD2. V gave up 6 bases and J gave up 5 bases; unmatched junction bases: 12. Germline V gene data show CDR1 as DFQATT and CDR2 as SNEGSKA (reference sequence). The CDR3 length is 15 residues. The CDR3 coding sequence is TGCAGTGCCGAACCGGAGCTAGCGGGGTTAGATACGCAGTATTTT. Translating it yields CSAEPELAGLDTQYF.

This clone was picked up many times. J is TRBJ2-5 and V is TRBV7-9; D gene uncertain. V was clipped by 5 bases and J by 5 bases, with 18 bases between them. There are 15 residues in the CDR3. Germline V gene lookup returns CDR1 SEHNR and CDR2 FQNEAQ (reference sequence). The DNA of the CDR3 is TGTGCCAGCAGCCCCATGGGGTTTTTGGGTGAGACCCAGTACTTC. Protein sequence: CASSPMGFLGETQYF.

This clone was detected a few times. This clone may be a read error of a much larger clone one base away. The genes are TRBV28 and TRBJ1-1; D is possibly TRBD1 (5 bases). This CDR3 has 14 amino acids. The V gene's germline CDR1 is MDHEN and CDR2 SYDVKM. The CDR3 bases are TGTGCCAGCATCCCCCCGGGGCTCAGCACTGAAGCCTTCTTT. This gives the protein CASIPPGLSTEAFF.

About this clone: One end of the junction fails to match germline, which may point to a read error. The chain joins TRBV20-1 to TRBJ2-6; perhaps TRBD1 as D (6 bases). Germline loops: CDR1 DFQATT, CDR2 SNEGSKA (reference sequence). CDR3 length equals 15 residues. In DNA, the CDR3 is TGCAGTGCTAGAAAGGGGGTCTCTGGGGACAACGTCCTGAATTTC. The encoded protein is CSARKGVSGDNVLNF.

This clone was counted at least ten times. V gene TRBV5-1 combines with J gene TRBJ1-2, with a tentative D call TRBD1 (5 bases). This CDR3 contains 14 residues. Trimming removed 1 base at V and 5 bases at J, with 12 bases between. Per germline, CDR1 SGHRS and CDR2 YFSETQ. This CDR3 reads CASSLLSQVYGYTF. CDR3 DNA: TGCGCCAGCAGCTTGCTTTCACAGGTTTATGGCTACACCTTC.

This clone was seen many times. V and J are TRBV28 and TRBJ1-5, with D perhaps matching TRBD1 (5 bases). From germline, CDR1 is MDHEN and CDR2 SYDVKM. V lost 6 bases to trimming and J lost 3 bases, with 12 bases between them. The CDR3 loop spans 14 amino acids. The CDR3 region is CASRHDSYNQPQHF. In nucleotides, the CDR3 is TGTGCCAGCAGACATGACAGTTACAATCAGCCCCAGCATTTT.

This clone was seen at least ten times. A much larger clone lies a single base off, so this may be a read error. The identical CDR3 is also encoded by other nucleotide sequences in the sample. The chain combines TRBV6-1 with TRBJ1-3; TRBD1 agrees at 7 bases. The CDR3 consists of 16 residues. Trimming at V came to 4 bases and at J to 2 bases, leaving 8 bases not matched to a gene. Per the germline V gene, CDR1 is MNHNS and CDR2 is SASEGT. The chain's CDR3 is CASSVPGQFAGNTIYF. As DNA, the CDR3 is TGTGCCAGCAGTGTCCCGGGACAGTTTGCTGGAAACACCATATATTTT.

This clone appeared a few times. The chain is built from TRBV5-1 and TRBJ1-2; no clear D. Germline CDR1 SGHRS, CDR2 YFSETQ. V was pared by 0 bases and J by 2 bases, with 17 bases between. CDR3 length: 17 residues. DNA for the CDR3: TGCGCCAGCAGCTTGGAGGTCGGGGTTGCATGGAACTATGGCTACACCTTC. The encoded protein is CASSLEVGVAWNYGYTF.

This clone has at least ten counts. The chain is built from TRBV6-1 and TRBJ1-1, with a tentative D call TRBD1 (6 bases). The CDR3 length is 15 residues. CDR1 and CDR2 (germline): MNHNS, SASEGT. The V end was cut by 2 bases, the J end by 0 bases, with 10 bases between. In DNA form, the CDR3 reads TGTGCCAGCAGTGAAAGGGGGTCCATGAACACTGAAGCTTTCTTT. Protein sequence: CASSERGSMNTEAFF.

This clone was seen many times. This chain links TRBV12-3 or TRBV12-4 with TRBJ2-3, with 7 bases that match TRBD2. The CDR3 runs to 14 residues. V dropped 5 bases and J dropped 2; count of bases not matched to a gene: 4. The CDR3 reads CASSTSANTDTQYF. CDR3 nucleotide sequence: TGTGCCAGCAGTACTAGCGCCAACACAGATACGCAGTATTTT.

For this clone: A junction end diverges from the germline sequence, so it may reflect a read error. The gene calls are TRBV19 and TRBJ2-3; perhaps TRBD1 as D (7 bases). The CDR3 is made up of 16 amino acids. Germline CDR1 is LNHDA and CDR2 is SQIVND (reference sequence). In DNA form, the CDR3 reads TGTGCCAGTATGCACCTCGGGGGTGCGGGGACAGATACGCAGTGTTTT. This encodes CASMHLGGAGTDTQCF.

The CDR3 DNA reads as TGTGCCAGCAGCTTAGTTGAAAGACAGGACTACGAGCAGTACTTC. Its translation is CASSLVERQDYEQYF. This chain links TRBV5-5 with TRBJ2-7; D might be TRBD1 (6 bases). Trimming removed 2 bases at V and 3 bases at J, with 15 bases between. The CDR3 contains 15 residues. CDR1 SGHKS and CDR2 YYEKEE come from the germline V gene (reference sequence).

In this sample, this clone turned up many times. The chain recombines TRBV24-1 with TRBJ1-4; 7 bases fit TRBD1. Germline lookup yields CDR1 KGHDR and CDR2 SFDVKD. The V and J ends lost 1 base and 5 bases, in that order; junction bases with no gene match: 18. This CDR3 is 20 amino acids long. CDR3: CATSDFGRDSQSGGNEKLFF. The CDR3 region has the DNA TGTGCCACCAGTGATTTCGGCCGGGACAGTCAATCGGGGGGGAATGAAAAACTGTTTTTT.

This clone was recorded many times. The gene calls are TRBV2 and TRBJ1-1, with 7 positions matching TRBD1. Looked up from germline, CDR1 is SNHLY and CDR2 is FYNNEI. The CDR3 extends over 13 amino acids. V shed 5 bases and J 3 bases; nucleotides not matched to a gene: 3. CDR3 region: CASSQQGYTEAFF. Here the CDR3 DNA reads TGTGCCAGCAGTCAACAGGGGTACACTGAAGCTTTCTTT.

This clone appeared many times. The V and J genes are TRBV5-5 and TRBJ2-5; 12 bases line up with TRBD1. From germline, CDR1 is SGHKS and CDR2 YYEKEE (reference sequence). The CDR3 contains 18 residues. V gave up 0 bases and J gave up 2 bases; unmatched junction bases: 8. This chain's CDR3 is CASSLASGTGGLQETQYF. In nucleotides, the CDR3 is TGTGCCAGCAGCTTGGCTTCAGGGACAGGGGGCCTACAAGAGACCCAGTACTTC.

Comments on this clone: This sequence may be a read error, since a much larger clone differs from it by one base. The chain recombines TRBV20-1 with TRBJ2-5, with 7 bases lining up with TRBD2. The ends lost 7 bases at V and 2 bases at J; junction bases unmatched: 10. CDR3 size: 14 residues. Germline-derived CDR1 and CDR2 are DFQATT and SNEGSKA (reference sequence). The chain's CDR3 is CSGFEPGGQETQYF. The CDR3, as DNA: TGCAGTGGGTTCGAACCGGGAGGACAAGAGACCCAGTACTTC.

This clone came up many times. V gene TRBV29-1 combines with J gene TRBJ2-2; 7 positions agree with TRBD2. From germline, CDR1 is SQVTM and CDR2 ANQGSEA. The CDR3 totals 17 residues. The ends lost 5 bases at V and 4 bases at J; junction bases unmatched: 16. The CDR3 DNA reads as TGCAGCGTTCCCGGGGCTAGCGGCCCCCACCTCACCGGGGAGCTGTTTTTT. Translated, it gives CSVPGASGPHLTGELFF.

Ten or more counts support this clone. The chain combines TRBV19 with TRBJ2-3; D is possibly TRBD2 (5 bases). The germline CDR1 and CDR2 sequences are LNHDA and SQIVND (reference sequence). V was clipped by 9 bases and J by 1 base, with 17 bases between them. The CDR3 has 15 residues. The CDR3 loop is CASDTQEGRTDTQYF. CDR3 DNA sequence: TGTGCCAGCGATACCCAAGAGGGTCGCACAGATACGCAGTATTTT.

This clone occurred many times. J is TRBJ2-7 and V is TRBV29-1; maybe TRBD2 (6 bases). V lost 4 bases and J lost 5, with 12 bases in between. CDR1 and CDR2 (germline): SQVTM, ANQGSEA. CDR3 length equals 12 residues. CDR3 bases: TGCAGCGTTGGCGGGGATTTCGACGAGCAGTACTTC. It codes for CSVGGDFDEQYF.